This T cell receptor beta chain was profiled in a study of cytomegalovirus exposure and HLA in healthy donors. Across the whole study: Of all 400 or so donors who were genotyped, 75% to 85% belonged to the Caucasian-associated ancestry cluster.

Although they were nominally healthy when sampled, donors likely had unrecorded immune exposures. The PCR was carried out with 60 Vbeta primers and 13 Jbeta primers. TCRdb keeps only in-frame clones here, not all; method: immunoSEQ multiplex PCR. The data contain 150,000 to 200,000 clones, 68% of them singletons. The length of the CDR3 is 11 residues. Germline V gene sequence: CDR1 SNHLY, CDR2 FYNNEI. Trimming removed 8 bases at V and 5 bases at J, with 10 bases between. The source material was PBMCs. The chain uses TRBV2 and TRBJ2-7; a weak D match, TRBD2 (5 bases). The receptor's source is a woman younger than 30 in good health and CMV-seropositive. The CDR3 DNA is TGTGCCAGCCTGGCGGGCCACGAGCAGTACTTC. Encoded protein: CASLAGHEQYF.